This passage covers 17 T cell receptor beta chains from one sample sequenced in a study of T cell responses to AZD1222 COVID-19 vaccine. The method was immunoSEQ multiplex PCR; TCRdb's version includes in-frame clones alone and lacks a portion of them. This table has approximately 110,000 clones, 88% appearing once. The sequenced sample was peripheral blood, obtained on day 0 of AZD1222 vaccination. Receptor source: an adult in good health.

This sequence joins TRBV18 and TRBJ1-5; D possibly corresponds to TRBD1 (6 bases). Trimming removed 3 bases from V and 2 bases from J, with 26 bases in between. Germline-derived CDR1 and CDR2 are KGHSH and LQKENI. The CDR3 covers 20 residues. As DNA, the CDR3 is TGTGCCAGCTCACCCGGGGGAGGAGTACAGGGACGGTCGGGCAATCAGCCCCAGCATTTT. Translation gives CASSPGGGVQGRSGNQPQHF.

The V gene is TRBV7-2, the J gene TRBJ2-3, with D unresolved. The CDR3 contains 15 residues. Trimming pared 0 bases from V and 4 bases from J, leaving 11 bases between. Germline V gene sequence: CDR1 SGHTA, CDR2 FQGNSA. The DNA of the CDR3 is TGTGCCAGCAGCTTAGCGAACTGGGCGGCAGATACGCAGTATTTT. The encoded protein is CASSLANWAADTQYF.

This clone was seen more than once but under ten times. This rearrangement joins TRBV19 to TRBJ2-7, with D tentatively TRBD1 or TRBD2 (5 bases each). There are 12 residues in the CDR3. Trimming removed 4 bases from V and 6 bases from J, with 10 bases in between. Germline V gives CDR1 LNHDA, CDR2 SQIVND (reference sequence). The CDR3 spells CASSRGAIEQYF. For the CDR3, the DNA is TGTGCCAGTAGTAGAGGGGCTATCGAGCAGTACTTC.

A few counts support this clone. The chain has TRBV5-1 and TRBJ2-7, with D perhaps assigned TRBD1 or TRBD2 (5 bases each). From germline, CDR1 is SGHRS and CDR2 YFSETQ. Trimming took 0 bases from V and 0 from J, leaving 7 bases between them. The CDR3 is 14 residues long. In DNA form, the CDR3 reads TGCGCCAGCAGCTTGGTTGGGGGCTCCTACGAGCAGTACTTC. Its translation is CASSLVGGSYEQYF.

The chain has TRBV5-1 and TRBJ2-1, with 7 bases lining up with TRBD1. With V trimmed by 4 bases and J by 0 bases, 7 bases remained unmatched. This CDR3 is 16 amino acids long. CDR1 is SGHRS and CDR2 is YFSETQ in the germline V gene. CDR3 nucleotides: TGCGCCAGCAGCACGCTGACAGGGAGCTCCTACAATGAGCAGTTCTTC. Translating gives CASSTLTGSSYNEQFF. Full variable domain (missing parts from reference TRBV5-1 and TRBJ2-1): KAGVTQTPRYLIKTRGQQVTLSCSPISGHRSVSWYQQTPGQGLQFLFEYFSETQRNKGNFPGRFSGRQFSNSRSEMNVSTLELGDSALYLCASSTLTGSSYNEQFFGPGTRLTVL.

The genes are TRBV2 and TRBJ1-1; no clear D gene. Germline CDR1 is SNHLY and CDR2 is FYNNEI. CDR3 length: 12 residues. V was clipped by 6 bases and J by 1 base, with 6 bases between them. The CDR3 DNA reads TGTGCCAGCAGGAGAGCGAACACTGAAGCTTTCTTT. It is translated as CASRRANTEAFF.

This clone was seen once. The V and J genes are TRBV7-7 and TRBJ2-5; 8 bases align to TRBD1. Trimming removed 5 bases from V and 3 bases from J; junction bases left unmatched: 11. The germline V gene has CDR1 SSHAT and CDR2 FNYEAQ (reference sequence). The CDR3 has 16 residues. The CDR3 spells CASSRGQGAREETQYF. In nucleotides, the CDR3 is TGTGCCAGCAGCCGCGGTCAGGGGGCGCGTGAAGAGACCCAGTACTTC.

The chain uses TRBV24-1 and TRBJ2-1; 9 bases are shared with TRBD1. Germline V gives CDR1 KGHDR, CDR2 SFDVKD. V dropped 2 bases and J dropped 6; count of bases not matched to a gene: 19. CDR3 length: 20 amino acids. The chain's CDR3 is CATSDSQPTQGALFRNEQFF. CDR3 in DNA: TGTGCCACCAGTGATTCCCAACCCACACAGGGGGCTTTATTTCGCAATGAGCAGTTCTTC.

A word on this clone: One end of the junction varies from germline; a read error may be responsible. The chain uses TRBV11-3 and TRBJ2-5, with 8 bases that match TRBD2. The germline V gene has CDR1 SGHNT and CDR2 YENEEA. CDR3 length equals 16 residues. CDR3 nucleotides: TGTGCCAGCCGCTTCGGCGGGGCGGGGGGACAAGAGACCCAGTACTTC. It is translated as CASRFGGAGGQETQYF.

The V and J genes are TRBV7-6 and TRBJ2-5, with TRBD2 matching over 14 bases. The length of the CDR3 is 17 residues. CDR1 and CDR2 (germline): SGHVS, FNYEAQ. Trimming took 5 bases from V and 4 from J; bases not matched to a gene: 9. The CDR3 DNA is TGTGCCAGCAGCCTACAGACTAGCGGGGGGGCCCGAGAGACCCAGTACTTC. Amino acids: CASSLQTSGGARETQYF.

There are a few counts of this clone. V usage is TRBV19 and J usage is TRBJ2-1, with D perhaps TRBD1 (5 bases). V gave up 6 bases and J gave up 8 bases, with 14 bases separating them. The CDR3 has 13 amino acids. The V gene's germline CDR1 is LNHDA and CDR2 SQIVND (reference sequence). The CDR3 region is CASRSYSQDEQFF. The CDR3 DNA reads as TGTGCCAGTAGATCCTACTCACAGGATGAGCAGTTCTTC.

The V and J genes are TRBV5-1 and TRBJ2-2; 12 bases are a match to TRBD2. Germline CDR1 reads SGHRS; CDR2 reads YFSETQ. V shed 9 bases and J 4 bases; nucleotides not matched to a gene: 4. The CDR3 sequence is 14 residues long. The CDR3 DNA reads TGCGCCATCGGGACTAGCGGGCCCACCGGGGAGCTGTTTTTT. This codes for CAIGTSGPTGELFF. Looking up the rest from reference TRBV5-1 and TRBJ2-2 gives the full variable domain: KAGVTQTPRYLIKTRGQQVTLSCSPISGHRSVSWYQQTPGQGLQFLFEYFSETQRNKGNFPGRFSGRQFSNSRSEMNVSTLELGDSALYLCAIGTSGPTGELFFGEGSRLTVL.

The chain carries TRBV10-1 and TRBJ2-7, with 9 bases identical to TRBD1. The CDR3 runs 21 residues. Losses at the gene ends were 9 bases for V and 2 bases for J; bases not matched to a gene: 29. CDR1 WNHNN and CDR2 SYGVQD come from the germline V gene (reference sequence). Here the CDR3 DNA reads TGCGCCAGTTCAGATCCGCTAATACAGGGGGCGCGGTGTGTGTTGGCCTACGAGCAGTACTTC. This sequence encodes CASSDPLIQGARCVLAYEQYF.

This clone was detected once. The CDR3 spells CASTDGRANTEAFF. DNA for the CDR3: TGTGCCAGCACCGACGGACGGGCGAACACTGAAGCTTTCTTT. V and J are TRBV7-9 and TRBJ1-1; D remains unclear. V gave up 7 bases and J gave up 1 base, with 13 bases separating them. This CDR3 spans 14 amino acids. Germline lookup yields CDR1 SEHNR and CDR2 FQNEAQ (reference sequence).

The chain has TRBV4-3 and TRBJ2-1, with D maybe TRBD2 (6 bases). Germline V gives CDR1 LGHNA, CDR2 YSLEER. Trimming cost V 2 bases and J 2 bases, with 13 bases left between them. The CDR3 is 16 residues long. Here the CDR3 DNA reads TGCGCCAGCAGCCAATCCGCCGGGGGAACCTACAATGAGCAGTTCTTC. Translated, it gives CASSQSAGGTYNEQFF.

This chain's CDR3 is CAWQTGRNQPQHF. CDR3 nucleotide sequence: TGTGCCTGGCAGACAGGGAGAAATCAGCCCCAGCATTTT. V gene TRBV30 combines with J gene TRBJ1-5; 7 nucleotides match TRBD1. The CDR3 runs to 13 residues. The V segment lost 5 bases and the J segment 4 bases; nucleotides outside the gene matches: 5. Germline CDR1 reads GTSNPN; CDR2 reads SVGIG (reference sequence).

V gene TRBV2 combines with J gene TRBJ2-6, with 11 positions matching TRBD1. J lost 3 bases, V lost 6 bases, and 13 bases had no gene match. The germline V gene has CDR1 SNHLY and CDR2 FYNNEI. The CDR3 covers 19 residues. CDR3 protein: CASRTGTGGFQGGANVLTF. CDR3 DNA: TGTGCCAGCAGAACCGGGACAGGGGGTTTTCAGGGTGGGGCCAACGTCCTGACTTTC.